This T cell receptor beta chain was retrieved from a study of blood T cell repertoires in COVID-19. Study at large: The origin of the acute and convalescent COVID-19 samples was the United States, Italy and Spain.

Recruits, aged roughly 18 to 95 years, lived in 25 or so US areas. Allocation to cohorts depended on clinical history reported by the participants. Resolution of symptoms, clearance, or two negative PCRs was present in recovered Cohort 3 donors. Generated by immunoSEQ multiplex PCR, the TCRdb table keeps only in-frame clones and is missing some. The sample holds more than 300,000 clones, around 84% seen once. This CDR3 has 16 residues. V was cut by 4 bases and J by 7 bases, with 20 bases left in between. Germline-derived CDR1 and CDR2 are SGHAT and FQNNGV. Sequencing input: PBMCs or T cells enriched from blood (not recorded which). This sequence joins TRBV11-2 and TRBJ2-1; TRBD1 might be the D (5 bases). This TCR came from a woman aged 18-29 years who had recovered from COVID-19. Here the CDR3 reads CASSSNQGRRRNEQFF. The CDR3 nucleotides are TGTGCCAGCAGCTCCAATCAGGGCCGAAGGCGGAATGAGCAGTTCTTC.